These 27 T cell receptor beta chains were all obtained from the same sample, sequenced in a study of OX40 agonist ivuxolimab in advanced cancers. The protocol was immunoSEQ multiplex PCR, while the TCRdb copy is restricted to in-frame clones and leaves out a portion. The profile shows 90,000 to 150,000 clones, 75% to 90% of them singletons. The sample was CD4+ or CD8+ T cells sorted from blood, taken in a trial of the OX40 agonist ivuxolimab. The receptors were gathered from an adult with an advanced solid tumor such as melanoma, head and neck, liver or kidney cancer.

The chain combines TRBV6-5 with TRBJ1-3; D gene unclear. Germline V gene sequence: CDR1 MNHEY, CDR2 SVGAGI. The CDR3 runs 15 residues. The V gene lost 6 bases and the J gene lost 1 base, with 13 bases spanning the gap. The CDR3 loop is CASRSPSGSGNTIYF. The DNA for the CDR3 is TGTGCCAGCAGGTCCCCTTCCGGTTCTGGAAACACCATATATTTT.

The DNA of the CDR3 is TGCGCCAGCAGCTCGGACAGTAGCTCCTACAATGAGCAGTTCTTC. Its translation: CASSSDSSSYNEQFF. The chain recombines TRBV5-1 with TRBJ2-1, with a weak D call TRBD1 (6 bases). CDR3 size: 15 residues. Germline V CDR1 and CDR2: SGHRS, YFSETQ. V shed 3 bases and J shed 0 bases, with 10 bases lying between them.

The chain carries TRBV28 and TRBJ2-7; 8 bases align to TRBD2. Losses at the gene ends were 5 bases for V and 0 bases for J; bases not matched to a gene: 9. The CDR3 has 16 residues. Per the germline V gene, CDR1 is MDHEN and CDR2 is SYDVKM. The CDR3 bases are TGTGCCAGCAGTCTCAAAGCGGGAGTAATCTCCTACGAGCAGTACTTC. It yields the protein CASSLKAGVISYEQYF.

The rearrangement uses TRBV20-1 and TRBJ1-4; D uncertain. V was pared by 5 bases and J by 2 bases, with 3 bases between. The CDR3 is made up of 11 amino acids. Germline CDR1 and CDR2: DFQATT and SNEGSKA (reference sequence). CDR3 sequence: CSARTNEKLFF. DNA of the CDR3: TGCAGTGCTCGTACTAATGAAAAACTGTTTTTT.

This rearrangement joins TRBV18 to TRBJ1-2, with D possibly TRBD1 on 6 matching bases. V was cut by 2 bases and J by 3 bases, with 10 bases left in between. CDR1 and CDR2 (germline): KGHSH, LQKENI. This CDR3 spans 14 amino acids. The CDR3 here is CASSPSKGDYGYTF. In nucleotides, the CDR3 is TGTGCCAGCTCACCATCTAAGGGGGACTATGGCTACACCTTC.

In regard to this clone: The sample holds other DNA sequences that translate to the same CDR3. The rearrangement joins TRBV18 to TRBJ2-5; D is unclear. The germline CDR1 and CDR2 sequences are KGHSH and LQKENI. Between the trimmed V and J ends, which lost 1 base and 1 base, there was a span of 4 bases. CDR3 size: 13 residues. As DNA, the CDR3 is TGTGCCAGCTCACCACGGACCCAAGAGACCCAGTACTTC. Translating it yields CASSPRTQETQYF.

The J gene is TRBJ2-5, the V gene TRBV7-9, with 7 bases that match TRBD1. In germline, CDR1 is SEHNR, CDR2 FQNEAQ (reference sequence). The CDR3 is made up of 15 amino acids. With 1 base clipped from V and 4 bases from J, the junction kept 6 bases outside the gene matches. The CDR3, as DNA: TGTGCCAGCAGCTTAGATCCGACAGGGCGAGAGACCCAGTACTTC. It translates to CASSLDPTGRETQYF.

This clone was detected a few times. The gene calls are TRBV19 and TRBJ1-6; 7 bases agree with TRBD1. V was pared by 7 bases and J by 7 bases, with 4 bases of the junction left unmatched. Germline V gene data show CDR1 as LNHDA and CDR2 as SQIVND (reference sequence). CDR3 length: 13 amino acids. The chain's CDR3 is CASMNRGNSPLHF. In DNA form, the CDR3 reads TGTGCCAGTATGAACAGGGGAAATTCACCCCTCCACTTT.

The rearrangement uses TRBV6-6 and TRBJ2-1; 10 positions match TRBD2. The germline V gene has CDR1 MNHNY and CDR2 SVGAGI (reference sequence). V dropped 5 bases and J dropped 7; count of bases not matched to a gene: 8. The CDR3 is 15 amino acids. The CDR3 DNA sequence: TGTGCCAGCAGTGTAGCGGGGGGCTTACGTAATGAGCAGTTCTTC. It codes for CASSVAGGLRNEQFF.

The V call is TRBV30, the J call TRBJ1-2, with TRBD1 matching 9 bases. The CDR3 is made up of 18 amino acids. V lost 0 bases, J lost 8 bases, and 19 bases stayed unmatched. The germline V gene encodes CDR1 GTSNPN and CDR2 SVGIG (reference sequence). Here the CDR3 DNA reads TGTGCCTGGAGTGTACTGTATCGGGACAGGGTTCCGTTGGGCGGCTACACCTTC. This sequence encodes CAWSVLYRDRVPLGGYTF.

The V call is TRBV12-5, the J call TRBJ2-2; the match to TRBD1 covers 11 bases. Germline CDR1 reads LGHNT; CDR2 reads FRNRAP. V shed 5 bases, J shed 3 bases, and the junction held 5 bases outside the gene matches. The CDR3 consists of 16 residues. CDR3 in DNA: TGTGCTAGTGGTCCGGGACAGGGGGGGGACACCGGGGAGCTGTTTTTT. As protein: CASGPGQGGDTGELFF. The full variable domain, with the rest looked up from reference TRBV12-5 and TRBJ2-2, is DARVTQTPRHKVTEMGQEVTMRCQPILGHNTVFWYRQTMMQGLELLAYFRNRAPLDDSGMPKDRFSAEMPDATLATLKIQPSEPRDSAVYFCASGPGQGGDTGELFFGEGSRLTVL.

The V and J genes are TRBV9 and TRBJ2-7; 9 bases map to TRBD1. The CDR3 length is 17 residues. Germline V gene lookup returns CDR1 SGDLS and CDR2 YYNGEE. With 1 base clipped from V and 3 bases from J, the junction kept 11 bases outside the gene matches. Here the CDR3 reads CASSVPPGQGRRYEQYF. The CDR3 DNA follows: TGTGCCAGCAGCGTACCCCCGGGACAGGGAAGACGCTACGAGCAGTACTTC.

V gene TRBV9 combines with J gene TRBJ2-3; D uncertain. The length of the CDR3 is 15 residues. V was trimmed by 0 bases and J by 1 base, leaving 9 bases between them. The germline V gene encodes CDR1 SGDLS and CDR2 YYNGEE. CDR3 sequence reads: CASSVGGSRTDTQYF. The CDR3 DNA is TGTGCCAGCAGCGTAGGCGGTTCCCGCACAGATACGCAGTATTTT.

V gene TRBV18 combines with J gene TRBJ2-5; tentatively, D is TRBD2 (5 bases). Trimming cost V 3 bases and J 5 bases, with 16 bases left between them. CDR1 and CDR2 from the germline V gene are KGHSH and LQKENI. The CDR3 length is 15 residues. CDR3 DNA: TGTGCCAGCTCACCCCGGACGGGGATAATGGAGACCCAGTACTTC. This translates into CASSPRTGIMETQYF.

The chain's CDR3 is CASSLQLDSPLHF. CDR3 nucleotide sequence: TGTGCCAGCAGTTTACAATTAGATTCACCCCTCCACTTT. The chain joins TRBV28 to TRBJ1-6; no reliable D call. V lost 2 bases and J 8 bases, leaving 7 bases between the germline ends. The germline V gene has CDR1 MDHEN and CDR2 SYDVKM. This CDR3 has 13 residues.

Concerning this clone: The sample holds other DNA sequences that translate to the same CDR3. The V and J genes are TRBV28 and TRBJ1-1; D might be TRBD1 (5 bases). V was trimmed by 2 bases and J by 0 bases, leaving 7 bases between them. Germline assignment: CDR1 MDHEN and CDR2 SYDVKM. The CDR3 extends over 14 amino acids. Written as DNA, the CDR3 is TGTGCCAGCAGTTTACGGGGGGTGAACACTGAAGCTTTCTTT. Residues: CASSLRGVNTEAFF.

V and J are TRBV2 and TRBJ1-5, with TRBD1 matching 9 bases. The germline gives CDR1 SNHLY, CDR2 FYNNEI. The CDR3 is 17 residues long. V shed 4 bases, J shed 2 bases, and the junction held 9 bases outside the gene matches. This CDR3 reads CASSGLKWTGGNQPQHF. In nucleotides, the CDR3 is TGTGCCAGCAGTGGCCTCAAATGGACAGGGGGCAATCAGCCCCAGCATTTT.

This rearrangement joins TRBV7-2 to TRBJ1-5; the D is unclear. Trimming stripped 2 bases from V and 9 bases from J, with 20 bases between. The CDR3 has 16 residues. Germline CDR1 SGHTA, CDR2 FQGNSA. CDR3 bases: TGTGCCAGCAGCTTAAAGCTTAGCCAAATGGATTGGCCCCAGCATTTT. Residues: CASSLKLSQMDWPQHF.

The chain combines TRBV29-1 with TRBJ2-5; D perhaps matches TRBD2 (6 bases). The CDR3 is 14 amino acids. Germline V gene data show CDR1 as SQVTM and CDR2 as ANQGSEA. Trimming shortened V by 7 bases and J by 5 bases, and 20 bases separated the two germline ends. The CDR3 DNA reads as TGCAGCGCTACTTCTCATTGGGCGGGGGAGACCCAGTACTTC. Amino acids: CSATSHWAGETQYF.

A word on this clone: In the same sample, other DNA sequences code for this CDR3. This chain's CDR3 is CSAGRQETQYF. The CDR3 bases are TGCAGTGCAGGGCGTCAAGAGACCCAGTACTTC. This chain uses TRBV20-1 with TRBJ2-5; D is undetermined. CDR1 DFQATT and CDR2 SNEGSKA come from the germline V gene (reference sequence). Trimming removed 6 bases from V and 2 bases from J, with 7 bases in between. The CDR3 runs to 11 residues.

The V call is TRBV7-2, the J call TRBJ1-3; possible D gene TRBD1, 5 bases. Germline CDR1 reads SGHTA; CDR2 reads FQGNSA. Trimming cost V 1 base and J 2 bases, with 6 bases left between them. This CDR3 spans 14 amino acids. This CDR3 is CASSLGGPGNTIYF. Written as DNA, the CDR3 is TGTGCCAGCAGCTTAGGGGGCCCTGGAAACACCATATATTTT.

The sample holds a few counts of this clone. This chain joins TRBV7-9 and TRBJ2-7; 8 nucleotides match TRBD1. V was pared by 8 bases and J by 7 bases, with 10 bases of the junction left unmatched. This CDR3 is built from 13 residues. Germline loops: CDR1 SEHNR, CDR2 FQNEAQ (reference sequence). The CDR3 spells CASSGGRAGEQYF. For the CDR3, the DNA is TGTGCCAGCTCAGGGGGCAGGGCTGGAGAGCAGTACTTC.

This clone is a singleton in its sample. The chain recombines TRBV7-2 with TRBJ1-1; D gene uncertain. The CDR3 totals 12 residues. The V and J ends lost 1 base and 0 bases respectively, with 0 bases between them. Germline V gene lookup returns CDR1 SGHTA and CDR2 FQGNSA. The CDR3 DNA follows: TGTGCCAGCAGCTTAGTGAACACTGAAGCTTTCTTT. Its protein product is CASSLVNTEAFF.

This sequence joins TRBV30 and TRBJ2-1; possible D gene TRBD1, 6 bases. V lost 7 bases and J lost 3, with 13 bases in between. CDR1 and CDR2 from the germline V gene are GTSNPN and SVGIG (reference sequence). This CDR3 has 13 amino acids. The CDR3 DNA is TGTGCCTCGTACAGAGGGGGCTACAATGAGCAGTTCTTC. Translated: CASYRGGYNEQFF.

The CDR3, as DNA: TGTGCCAGCAGCGGAAAAAGTAGCCGGACCAACTACGAGCAGTACTTC. Translating it yields CASSGKSSRTNYEQYF. This rearrangement joins TRBV7-8 to TRBJ2-7; D is undetermined. The CDR3 is made up of 16 amino acids. From germline, CDR1 is SGHVS and CDR2 FQNEAQ. V was cut by 5 bases and J by 3 bases, with 20 bases left in between. The entire variable domain, with the rest obtained from reference TRBV7-8 and TRBJ2-7, is as follows: GAGVSQSPRYKVAKRGQDVALRCDPISGHVSLFWYQQALGQGPEFLTYFQNEAQLDKSGLPSDRFFAERPEGSVSTLKIQRTQQEDSAVYLCASSGKSSRTNYEQYFGPGTRLTVT.

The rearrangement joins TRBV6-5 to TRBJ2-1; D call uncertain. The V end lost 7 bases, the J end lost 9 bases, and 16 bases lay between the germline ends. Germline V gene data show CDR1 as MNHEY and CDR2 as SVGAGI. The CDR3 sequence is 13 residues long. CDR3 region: CASIPAVAGEQFF. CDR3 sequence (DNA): TGTGCCAGCATCCCCGCGGTAGCAGGTGAGCAGTTCTTC.

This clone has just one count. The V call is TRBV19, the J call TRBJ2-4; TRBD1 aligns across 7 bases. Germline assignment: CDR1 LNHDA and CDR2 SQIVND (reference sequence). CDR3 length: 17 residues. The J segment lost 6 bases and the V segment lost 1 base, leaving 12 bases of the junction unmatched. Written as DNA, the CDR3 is TGTGCCAGTAGTATAGTAGGCCGGGACAGTGGTCGAAACATTCAGTACTTC. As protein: CASSIVGRDSGRNIQYF.